The rows below give T cell receptor beta chains drawn from one sample of a study. MiXCR, run by TCRdb on the multiplex PCR reads, gives a single entry per CDR3 protein. The repertoire holds some 2,000 distinct CDR3 sequences, with 1% to 1.5% as singletons. The sequenced material came from naive CD4+ T cells sorted from blood. The receptors stem from a female donor with breast cancer. Both conserved end residues are part of each CDR3. The D gene is left open where the match is weak. The size entry gives how often the clone was seen (once, few, many) or a class if it is expanded.

clone_size	j_call	v_call	d_call	cdr3_nt	cdr3_aa
medium-sized	TRBJ1-2	TRBV12-3/TRBV12-4	.	TGTGCCAGCAGCCCGGACAGACGGATCTATGGCTACACCTTC	CASSPDRRIYGYTF
medium-sized	TRBJ1-2	TRBV12-3/TRBV12-4	.	TGTGCCAGCAGCAGGGAAAGCGGAGCTAACTATGGCTACACCTTC	CASSRESGANYGYTF
medium-sized	TRBJ1-2	TRBV12-3/TRBV12-4	.	TGTGCCAGCAGTCCACAGCTCTATGGCTACACCTTC	CASSPQLYGYTF
medium-sized	TRBJ1-2	TRBV12-3/TRBV12-4	TRBD1	TGTGCCAGCAGCATAAACCGGGACAGCTCTTACTATGGCTACACCTTC	CASSINRDSSYYGYTF
medium-sized	TRBJ1-2	TRBV12-3/TRBV12-4	.	TGTGCCAGCAGTTTCACAGGGTATGGCTACACCTTC	CASSFTGYGYTF
large	TRBJ1-2	TRBV12-3/TRBV12-4	.	TGTGCCAGCAGTTTATGGCAGGGGTCAACATATACGGGCTACACCTTC	CASSLWQGSTYTGYTF
medium-sized	TRBJ1-2	TRBV12-3/TRBV12-4	.	TGTGCCAGCAGGCAACTAGGGCAGGGCTATGGCTACACCTTC	CASRQLGQGYGYTF
many	TRBJ1-2	TRBV12-3/TRBV12-4	.	TGTGCCAGCAGCCCGGGTATCTATGGCTACACCTTC	CASSPGIYGYTF
medium-sized	TRBJ1-2	TRBV12-3/TRBV12-4	.	TGTGCCAGCAGTTTAGAAGAATCAGGGTATGGCTACACCTTC	CASSLEESGYGYTF
medium-sized	TRBJ1-2	TRBV12-3/TRBV12-4	.	TGTGCCAGCAGTACAGATCGAGCTAACTATGGCTACACCTTC	CASSTDRANYGYTF
many	TRBJ1-2	TRBV12-3/TRBV12-4	.	TGTGCCAGCAGTCGACCCAGGGATCCCTATGGCTACACCTTC	CASSRPRDPYGYTF
medium-sized	TRBJ1-2	TRBV12-3/TRBV12-4	TRBD1	TGTGCCAGCAACCCAGTCGGACAGGGAATGAAGGGCTACACCTTC	CASNPVGQGMKGYTF
medium-sized	TRBJ1-2	TRBV12-3/TRBV12-4	TRBD1	TGTGCCAGCAGTTTCAAAAGGACAGGGAATGGCTACACCTTC	CASSFKRTGNGYTF
medium-sized	TRBJ1-2	TRBV12-3/TRBV12-4	.	TGTGCCAGCAGTCCGCCGGGTGGTTACTATGGCTACACCTTC	CASSPPGGYYGYTF
medium-sized	TRBJ1-2	TRBV12-3/TRBV12-4	.	TGTGCCAGCAGTTTGCAGATAAACTATGGCTACACCTTC	CASSLQINYGYTF
medium-sized	TRBJ1-2	TRBV12-3/TRBV12-4	.	TGTGCCAGCGGACTTCGGGTTGGAGGCTACACCTTC	CASGLRVGGYTF